This record concerns one T cell receptor beta chain sequence. What it binds is not known. CDR1 and CDR2 from the germline V gene are MDHEN and SYDVKM. This CDR3 has 15 residues. V dropped 5 bases and J dropped 5; count of bases not matched to a gene: 10. The record originates from a study of cytotoxic CD8 clonotypes in ibrutinib-treated CLL. Overall study: IGHV unmutated under 18; relapsed/refractory fewer than 13; treatment-naive some 14. The sample average was about 280,000 productive templates and 85,000 to 100,000 productive rearrangements. Findings and limits, study-wide: Relative to age-matched healthy donors, clonality at baseline was higher, and it tracked circulating CD8+ T-cell counts. Clonality was elevated at ibrutinib response and had returned toward baseline at progression.

The protocol was immunoSEQ multiplex PCR, while the TCRdb copy is restricted to in-frame clones and leaves out a portion. Among about 140,000 clones listed, around 81% were seen once. The TCR originated in a human donor with chronic lymphocytic leukemia. This chain joins TRBV28 and TRBJ2-7; 9 bases align to TRBD1. Here the sequenced sample was PBMCs, taken after 36 months of ibrutinib treatment. The CDR3 DNA follows: TGTGCCAGCAGTACCCCCGGGACAGGGATGGACGAGCAGTACTTC. Translation: CASSTPGTGMDEQYF.